This entry describes one TCR beta chain. Its matching antigen is unknown. This sample's TCRbeta library carried unique molecular identifier barcodes. TCRdb re-derived calls from the PCR reads in MiXCR, one entry per CDR3 protein. Of about 540,000 distinct CDR3 sequences listed, roughly 30% are singletons. The data are from a study of T-cell reconstitution after alpha-beta-depleted transplantation in children. Notes on the study in general: Elevated TCRbeta diversity at day 60 was traced, in some patients, to surviving recipient T cells and thymic progenitors.

With 7 bases removed from V and 2 bases from J, the gap between germline ends came to 14 bases. This CDR3 contains 15 residues. This clonotype was sampled from a boy less than two years old with Wiskott-Aldrich syndrome, due to receive a stem cell transplant. This chain links TRBV12-3 or TRBV12-4 with TRBJ2-2; D might be TRBD1 (6 bases). The material sequenced was PBMCs, taken before TCRalphabeta/CD19-depleted stem cell transplant. CDR3 in amino acids: CASTPRDINTGELFF. DNA for the CDR3: TGTGCCAGCACGCCTCGGGACATCAACACCGGGGAGCTGTTTTTT.